The text below deals with one T cell receptor beta chain. Its antigen is unknown. The data belong to a study of cytomegalovirus exposure and HLA in healthy donors. Study overall: The approximately 680 first-cohort repertoires and the approximately 110 validation repertoires shared the same platform, a later analysis reported. General study points: There were around 160 TCR beta chains listed as cytomegalovirus-associated.

Libraries were prepared by immunoSEQ multiplex PCR; TCRdb keeps only in-frame clonotypes and omits some of them. The table lists around 260,000 clones, 90% of them singletons. The specimen was PBMCs. This sequence originates from a woman in her twenties or thirties in good health and CMV-seronegative.

The CDR3 DNA is TGTGCCAGCAGCGGGACTAGCGGGAGGTACAATGAGCAGTTCTTC. Its translation: CASSGTSGRYNEQFF. The V call is TRBV7-2, the J call TRBJ2-1; 15 nucleotides line up with TRBD2. The CDR3 is 15 residues long. Germline CDR1 is SGHTA and CDR2 is FQGNSA. Trimming removed 5 bases from V and 4 bases from J; junction bases left unmatched: 0.